The T cell receptor (beta chain) described here comes from a study of chemoradiotherapy in HPV16-positive cancers. Study-wide background: Candidate HPV-specific T-cell clones and common TCR motifs came from functional assays in two HPV16-positive patients. Study observations and caveats: In HPV16-positive patients, HPV-responsive T-cell expansion tracked better recurrence-free survival. During treatment, candidate HPV-specific clones and E7-related motifs expanded in tumor.

Concerning this clone: The antigen is unknown.

Repeated repertoire sampling spanned the course of chemoradiotherapy. Produced via immunoSEQ multiplex PCR; TCRdb's table is partial and in-frame only. Of some 5,000 clones detected, roughly 89% appear once; the ten largest clones hold 3.5% to 5%. The sequence derives from a human donor with HPV-associated anogenital cancer. The source material was tumor tissue, sampled from a patient who underwent chemoradiotherapy.

Written as DNA, the CDR3 is TGTGCCAGCAGCTTAGGTTACAGGGCCAATGAGCAGTTCTTC. It encodes CASSLGYRANEQFF. The chain joins TRBV7-6 to TRBJ2-1, with D tentatively TRBD1 (6 bases). Germline V gene data show CDR1 as SGHVS and CDR2 as FNYEAQ. The length of the CDR3 is 14 residues. Trimming pared 1 base from V and 6 bases from J, leaving 10 bases between.